This T cell receptor beta chain appears in the sequencing data of a study of blood T cell repertoires in COVID-19. In the study overall: COVID-19 samples from acute and convalescent phases originated in the United States, Italy and Spain. Sources were T cells, B-cell-depleted T cells, or PBMCs; the material itself was cDNA or gDNA.

The protocol was immunoSEQ multiplex PCR, while the TCRdb copy is restricted to in-frame clones and leaves out a portion. The sample shows 200,000 to 250,000 clones, approximately 87% of them seen only once. This sequence was found in a woman aged 50 to 60 with acute or convalescent COVID-19. The sample consisted of peripheral blood.

Here the CDR3 DNA reads TGTGCCAGCAGCTTAGCATCGGGCAGGGGAAGATCGAACTATGGCTACACCTTC. Its translation is CASSLASGRGRSNYGYTF. The chain has TRBV7-9 and TRBJ1-2, with a possible D match to TRBD1 (6 bases). The germline CDR1 and CDR2 sequences are SEHNR and FQNEAQ (reference sequence). V shed 0 bases and J shed 2 bases, with 19 bases lying between them. The CDR3 is 18 residues long.